The 26 T cell receptor beta chains reported below all come from one sample, sequenced in a study of Ad26.COV2.S vaccination and SARS-CoV-2 variants. Sample treatment: roughly 18 received Ad26.COV2.S at low or high dose, single or two shots; about 5 received placebo; per-sample allocation not given. Day 63 following the first vaccine or placebo injection was when the samples were taken. Here immunoSEQ multiplex PCR was the method, and the copy in TCRdb shows in-frame clones only, minus some. The sample includes about 320,000 clones, 85% to 90% of them seen just once. The sample in question was peripheral blood, obtained in a trial of Ad26.COV2.S vaccine versus placebo. Receptors originate from a person between 18 and 65 years old who received the Ad26.COV2.S COVID-19 vaccine or a placebo.

The chain recombines TRBV7-9 with TRBJ1-1, with D possibly matching TRBD1 (6 bases). CDR3 length: 13 residues. Germline loops: CDR1 SEHNR, CDR2 FQNEAQ (reference sequence). Trimming cost V 1 base and J 11 bases, with 14 bases left between them. The CDR3 reads CASSLGQGLAAFF. The DNA for the CDR3 is TGTGCCAGCAGCTTAGGGCAGGGGTTGGCGGCTTTCTTT.

The chain uses TRBV5-6 and TRBJ1-2, with D perhaps matching TRBD1 (5 bases). Trimming shortened V by 0 bases and J by 2 bases, and 11 bases separated the two germline ends. The CDR3 contains 15 residues. From germline, CDR1 is SGHDT and CDR2 YYEEEE. The CDR3 reads CASSLAGRYNYGYTF. The DNA of the CDR3 is TGTGCCAGCAGCTTGGCAGGGCGTTACAACTATGGCTACACCTTC.

The V call is TRBV4-1, the J call TRBJ2-1; 10 positions match TRBD2. Trimming cost V 1 base and J 8 bases; bases outside gene matches: 14. The CDR3 loop spans 18 amino acids. Germline CDR1 MGHRA, CDR2 YSYEKL. DNA for the CDR3: TGCGCCAGCAGCCAAGCGTATCTAGCGGGGGCGCCGGGGGATGAGCAGTTCTTC. Protein sequence: CASSQAYLAGAPGDEQFF.

The chain has TRBV19 and TRBJ1-6, with 9 positions matching TRBD1. The germline gives CDR1 LNHDA, CDR2 SQIVND (reference sequence). The CDR3 sequence is 15 residues long. V was pared by 4 bases and J by 10 bases, with 8 bases of the junction left unmatched. The CDR3 nucleotides are TGTGCCAGTAGTAAGACGACAGGGGGTGACTCACCCCTCCACTTT. It specifies CASSKTTGGDSPLHF. Full variable domain (missing parts from reference TRBV19 and TRBJ1-6): DGGITQSPKYLFRKEGQNVTLSCEQNLNHDAMYWYRQDPGQGLRLIYYSQIVNDFQKGDIAEGYSVSREKKESFPLTVTSAQKNPTAFYLCASSKTTGGDSPLHFGNGTRLTVT.

The chain recombines TRBV4-1 with TRBJ1-3; possibly TRBD1 for D (5 bases). Germline V gives CDR1 MGHRA, CDR2 YSYEKL. The CDR3 totals 15 residues. V was shortened by 4 bases and J by 1 base, with 11 bases between the two germline ends. CDR3 region: CASSPLGGSGNTIYF. The CDR3 DNA reads TGCGCCAGCAGCCCGCTCGGGGGGTCTGGAAACACCATATATTTT.

This clone turned up a few times. The chain links TRBV6-5 to TRBJ2-1; 10 bases are shared with TRBD1. CDR3 length: 13 residues. V lost 6 bases to trimming and J lost 9 bases; unmatched junction nucleotides: 5. CDR1 is MNHEY and CDR2 is SVGAGI in the germline V gene. In nucleotides, the CDR3 is TGTGCCAGCAGAGGAGGACAGGGGGGTGAGCAGTTCTTC. The encoded protein is CASRGGQGGEQFF.

The chain carries TRBV11-3 and TRBJ2-2; D is unclear. CDR3 size: 12 residues. CDR1 and CDR2 from the germline V gene are SGHNT and YENEEA. V lost 5 bases and J 2 bases, leaving 3 bases between the germline ends. CDR3: CASSPNTGELFF. The CDR3 DNA sequence: TGTGCCAGCAGCCCAAACACCGGGGAGCTGTTTTTT.

The rearrangement joins TRBV13 to TRBJ2-3; D may be TRBD2 (5 bases). Germline V gives CDR1 PRHDT, CDR2 FYEKMQ (reference sequence). V lost 5 bases to trimming and J lost 2 bases, with 8 bases between them. The CDR3 extends over 13 amino acids. CDR3 region: CASSRRATDTQYF. The CDR3 DNA sequence: TGTGCCAGCAGCCGGCGGGCCACAGATACGCAGTATTTT.

The J gene is TRBJ1-5, the V gene TRBV30; maybe TRBD1 (6 bases). This CDR3 is 13 amino acids long. Trimming shortened V by 4 bases and J by 2 bases, and 9 bases separated the two germline ends. Germline values: CDR1 GTSNPN, CDR2 SVGIG (reference sequence). CDR3 amino acids: CAWNPGGNQPQHF. CDR3 coding DNA: TGTGCCTGGAACCCAGGGGGCAATCAGCCCCAGCATTTT.

The V call is TRBV7-2, the J call TRBJ1-2, with D possibly being TRBD1 (6 bases). V dropped 7 bases and J dropped 0 bases, with 12 bases sitting between them. The CDR3 consists of 14 residues. Germline V gene data show CDR1 as SGHTA and CDR2 as FQGNSA. The CDR3 region is CASTMDRANYGYTF. CDR3 coding DNA: TGTGCCAGCACCATGGACAGAGCTAACTATGGCTACACCTTC. The entire variable domain, with the rest obtained from reference TRBV7-2 and TRBJ1-2, is as follows: GAGVSQSPSNKVTEKGKDVELRCDPISGHTALYWYRQSLGQGLEFLIYFQGNSAPDKSGLPSDRFSAERTGGSVSTLTIQRTQQEDSAVYLCASTMDRANYGYTFGSGTRLTVV.

V gene TRBV29-1 combines with J gene TRBJ1-4; D may be TRBD1 (5 bases). V lost 6 bases and J lost 5, with 13 bases in between. The CDR3 totals 13 residues. The germline V gene has CDR1 SQVTM and CDR2 ANQGSEA. CDR3 sequence reads: CSVGGTANEKLFF. In DNA form, the CDR3 reads TGCAGCGTGGGAGGGACTGCAAATGAAAAACTGTTTTTT.

Of note for this clone: At the DNA level, this CDR3 is encoded by other sequences in the same sample as well. This chain joins TRBV9 and TRBJ2-2; no clear D. In germline, CDR1 is SGDLS, CDR2 YYNGEE. The CDR3 consists of 12 residues. The V end lost 0 bases, the J end lost 5 bases, and 2 bases lay between the germline ends. CDR3 loop: CASSVDTGELFF. CDR3 nucleotides: TGTGCCAGCAGCGTAGATACCGGGGAGCTGTTTTTT.

Only a few counts were recorded for this clone. V usage is TRBV19 and J usage is TRBJ2-3; no clear D. The length of the CDR3 is 15 residues. The germline gives CDR1 LNHDA, CDR2 SQIVND (reference sequence). V lost 0 bases, J lost 3 bases, and 10 bases lay in between. This CDR3 reads CASSIDPWPTDTQYF. For the CDR3, the DNA is TGTGCCAGTAGTATAGATCCTTGGCCGACAGATACGCAGTATTTT.

V usage is TRBV6-6 and J usage is TRBJ1-1, with 7 bases fitting TRBD1. This CDR3 has 17 amino acids. Looked up from germline, CDR1 is MNHNY and CDR2 is SVGAGI (reference sequence). Trimming removed 5 bases from V and 11 bases from J; junction bases left unmatched: 23. The DNA of the CDR3 is TGTGCCAGCAGTCGCGGAATAACACAGGGGACCCCGCGCTCCGCTTTCTTT. Amino acid sequence: CASSRGITQGTPRSAFF.

The chain links TRBV7-3 to TRBJ2-5; TRBD2 agrees at 10 bases. Germline values: CDR1 SGHTA, CDR2 FQGTGA. CDR3 length: 18 amino acids. V gave up 2 bases and J gave up 0 bases; unmatched junction bases: 9. CDR3 amino acids: CASSLSHLAGAHQETQYF. CDR3 DNA sequence: TGTGCCAGCAGCTTATCCCACCTAGCGGGGGCCCACCAAGAGACCCAGTACTTC.

This chain links TRBV18 with TRBJ2-2; D gene ambiguous. Trimming pared 5 bases from V and 0 bases from J, leaving 10 bases between. This CDR3 comprises 15 residues. In germline, CDR1 is KGHSH, CDR2 LQKENI. In nucleotides, the CDR3 is TGTGCCAGCTCAGGGCGAATAACGAACACCGGGGAGCTGTTTTTT. This sequence encodes CASSGRITNTGELFF.

The chain couples TRBV5-4 to TRBJ2-7; TRBD1 agrees at 10 bases. V lost 7 bases and J lost 3; bases outside the gene matches: 7. The CDR3 has 14 amino acids. Germline V CDR1 and CDR2: SGHNT, YYREEE (reference sequence). This chain's CDR3 is CASQPGQGNYEQYF. The DNA for the CDR3 is TGTGCCAGCCAACCGGGACAGGGGAACTACGAGCAGTACTTC. Using reference TRBV5-4 and TRBJ2-7 for the parts outside the CDR3, the full variable domain is ETGVTQSPTHLIKTRGQQVTLRCSSQSGHNTVSWYQQALGQGPQFIFQYYREEENGRGNFPPRFSGLQFPNYSSELNVNALELDDSALYLCASQPGQGNYEQYFGPGTRLTVT.

In the case of this clone: Other DNA sequences in this specimen translate into the identical CDR3. The CDR3 protein is CASSEGQGNQPQHF. Written as DNA, the CDR3 is TGTGCCAGCAGTGAGGGGCAGGGCAATCAGCCCCAGCATTTT. The gene calls are TRBV6-1 and TRBJ1-5; D may be TRBD1 (5 bases). CDR3 length: 14 amino acids. Trimming left V 3 bases short and J 2 bases short, with 8 bases between. Germline V gene data show CDR1 as MNHNS and CDR2 as SASEGT.

The chain combines TRBV4-2 with TRBJ1-6; perhaps TRBD1 as D (5 bases). CDR1 and CDR2 (germline): LGHNA, YNFKEQ. The CDR3 contains 15 residues. V shed 2 bases and J shed 5 bases, with 10 bases lying between them. As DNA, the CDR3 is TGTGCCAGCAGCCAAAACGGGGGAAATAATTCACCCCTCCACTTT. Protein: CASSQNGGNNSPLHF.

The rearrangement links TRBV5-1 to TRBJ1-5, with D unresolved. There are 14 residues in the CDR3. The germline gives CDR1 SGHRS, CDR2 YFSETQ. V was clipped by 4 bases and J by 3 bases, with 11 bases between them. CDR3 protein: CASSVSPDNQPQHF. Here the CDR3 DNA reads TGCGCCAGCAGCGTCTCGCCCGACAATCAGCCCCAGCATTTT.

The chain uses TRBV5-6 and TRBJ1-3; no clear D gene. This CDR3 is built from 16 residues. With 1 base removed from V and 0 bases from J, the gap between germline ends came to 11 bases. Germline loops: CDR1 SGHDT, CDR2 YYEEEE. The CDR3 DNA follows: TGTGCCAGCAGCTTGAGTCCACCTAGCTCTGGAAACACCATATATTTT. Translation gives CASSLSPPSSGNTIYF. Together with reference TRBV5-6 and TRBJ1-3, the CDR3 gives the full variable domain: DAGVTQSPTHLIKTRGQQVTLRCSPKSGHDTVSWYQQALGQGPQFIFQYYEEEERQRGNFPDRFSGHQFPNYSSELNVNALLLGDSALYLCASSLSPPSSGNTIYFGEGSWLTVV.

This chain uses TRBV19 with TRBJ2-3; the match to TRBD2 covers 7 bases. The J segment lost 2 bases and the V segment lost 3 bases, leaving 2 bases of the junction unmatched. CDR1 LNHDA and CDR2 SQIVND come from the germline V gene (reference sequence). The CDR3 extends over 14 amino acids. The CDR3 is CASSMGDYTDTQYF. CDR3 nucleotides: TGTGCCAGTAGTATGGGGGACTACACAGATACGCAGTATTTT.

The chain combines TRBV5-8 with TRBJ2-3, with D possibly TRBD2 on 6 matching bases. Trimming removed 8 bases at V and 6 bases at J, with 19 bases between. This CDR3 comprises 14 residues. In germline, CDR1 is SGHTS, CDR2 YDEGEE. This CDR3 is CASLARTLVDTQYF. CDR3 coding DNA: TGTGCCAGTCTAGCGCGGACACTCGTTGATACGCAGTATTTT.

The rearrangement links TRBV25-1 to TRBJ2-1, with no clear D. The V end was cut by 2 bases, the J end by 2 bases, with 10 bases between. Germline V gene data show CDR1 as MGHDK and CDR2 as SYGVNS. CDR3 length: 15 residues. Here the CDR3 reads CASSETRVPYNEQFF. The CDR3 bases are TGTGCCAGCAGTGAAACAAGGGTTCCCTACAATGAGCAGTTCTTC. Using reference TRBV25-1 and TRBJ2-1 for the parts outside the CDR3, the full variable domain is EADIYQTPRYLVIGTGKKITLECSQTMGHDKMYWYQQDPGMELHLIHYSYGVNSTEKGDLSSESTVSRIRTEHFPLTLESARPSHTSQYLCASSETRVPYNEQFFGPGTRLTVL.

The chain has TRBV27 and TRBJ1-2; 10 bases are a match to TRBD1. The CDR3 consists of 15 residues. Germline trimming cut 6 bases from V and 4 bases from J; bases unmatched to any gene: 8. Germline V gene data show CDR1 as MNHEY and CDR2 as SMNVEV (reference sequence). CDR3 DNA sequence: TGTGCCAGCAGCGCGGACAGGGGGTCGGTCTATGGCTACACCTTC. It encodes CASSADRGSVYGYTF.

The genes are TRBV7-3 and TRBJ2-5; TRBD2 aligns across 11 bases. Germline trimming cut 1 base from V and 5 bases from J; bases unmatched to any gene: 9. Germline V gene data show CDR1 as SGHTA and CDR2 as FQGTGA. The CDR3 is made up of 17 amino acids. The CDR3 spells CASSLSGSGGARETQYF. CDR3 coding DNA: TGTGCCAGCAGCTTAAGCGGTAGCGGGGGGGCCCGGGAGACCCAGTACTTC.